This T cell receptor (beta chain) was identified in a study of cytomegalovirus exposure and HLA in healthy donors. Some clones are missing from TCRdb's copy, which holds only in-frame ones; the method was immunoSEQ multiplex PCR. The repertoire holds 100,000 to 150,000 clones, with approximately 92% as singletons. The CDR3 covers 13 residues. With 3 bases clipped from V and 6 bases from J, the junction kept 4 bases outside the gene matches. CDR1 and CDR2 (germline): SGHRS, YFSETQ. Study outcomes and limitations: Reportedly, diagnosis of cytomegalovirus status by the classifier showed high specificity and sensitivity. There were a few CMV-associated chains whose specificity for CMV antigens was confirmed in vitro. Most TCR sequences were uncommon, yet certain public TCRs appeared in many donors.

On this clone: The antigen is unknown.

The donors belonged to the roughly 120-subject validation cohort, separate from the roughly 720-subject first cohort. Material for sequencing was PBMCs. The V gene is TRBV5-1, the J gene TRBJ2-5; 8 bases are shared with TRBD1. The TCR comes from a woman under 30 in good health and CMV-seronegative. CDR3 region: CASSWQGAKTQYF. The CDR3 DNA reads TGCGCCAGCAGCTGGCAGGGGGCGAAGACCCAGTACTTC.